This T cell receptor beta chain is from a study of blood T cell repertoires in COVID-19. Study-wide context: Samples of COVID-19 (acute and convalescent) were obtained from the United States, Italy and Spain.

Per the original methods: Estimated nucleated cell counts came from reference gene primer amplification. Libraries were prepared by immunoSEQ multiplex PCR; TCRdb keeps only in-frame clonotypes and omits some of them. V, J and clone size reflect that table, while D and trimming were determined from the DNA. The sample has 300,000 or so clones; around four fifths are singletons. Sequencing used peripheral blood. The clonotype originates from a woman in her 50s with active or convalescent COVID-19.

CDR3 in DNA: TGTGCCAGCAGTCCATTGCCGGGACTAGCGGCTAATGAGCAGTTCTTC. Translation gives CASSPLPGLAANEQFF. The chain joins TRBV11-2 to TRBJ2-1; 11 positions agree with TRBD2. With V trimmed by 6 bases and J by 7 bases, 11 bases remained unmatched. From germline, CDR1 is SGHAT and CDR2 FQNNGV. The CDR3 extends over 16 amino acids.